This T cell receptor (beta chain) was sequenced in a study of CXCR3-negative and CXCR3-positive naive CD8 T cells. Study-wide results and limits: CXCR3-positive naive cells carried more hydrophobic TRB CDR3s than CXCR3-negative naive cells did.

Each TRB cDNA library was prepared by 5' RACE (with UMI labels). TCRdb reworked the 5' RACE reads into one entry per CDR3 protein, no DNA. The sample includes approximately 98,000 distinct CDR3 sequences. In the case of this clonotype: The antigen is unknown.

The CDR3 covers 15 residues. The germline V gene encodes CDR1 MNHEY and CDR2 SVGEGT. Those CD8+ T cells considered naive were CD45RO-CCR7+CD27+CD95-. This TCR came from a human donor in good health. Some clones in this sample may be carry-over from other donors' samples. The V gene is TRBV6-2 or TRBV6-3, the J gene TRBJ2-1; TCRdb outputs TRBD1, but without DNA this stays unchecked. The material sequenced was naive CXCR3+ CD8+ T cells from blood. The sample's subset: CD45RO-CCR7+CD27+CD95- naive CD8+ T cells expressing CXCR3 (TNR3+). The CDR3 spells CASSLTIGGVYEQFF.